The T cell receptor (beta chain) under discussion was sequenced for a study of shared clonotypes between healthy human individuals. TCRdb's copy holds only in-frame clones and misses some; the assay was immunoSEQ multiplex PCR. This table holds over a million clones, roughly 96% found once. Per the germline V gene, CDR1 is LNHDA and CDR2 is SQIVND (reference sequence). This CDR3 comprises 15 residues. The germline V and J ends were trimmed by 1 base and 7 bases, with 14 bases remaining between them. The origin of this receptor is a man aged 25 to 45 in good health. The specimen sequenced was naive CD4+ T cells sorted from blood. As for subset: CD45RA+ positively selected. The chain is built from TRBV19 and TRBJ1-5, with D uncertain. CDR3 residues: CASSIAGSSRQPQHF. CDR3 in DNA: TGTGCCAGTAGTATAGCGGGCAGCTCTCGGCAGCCCCAGCATTTT.